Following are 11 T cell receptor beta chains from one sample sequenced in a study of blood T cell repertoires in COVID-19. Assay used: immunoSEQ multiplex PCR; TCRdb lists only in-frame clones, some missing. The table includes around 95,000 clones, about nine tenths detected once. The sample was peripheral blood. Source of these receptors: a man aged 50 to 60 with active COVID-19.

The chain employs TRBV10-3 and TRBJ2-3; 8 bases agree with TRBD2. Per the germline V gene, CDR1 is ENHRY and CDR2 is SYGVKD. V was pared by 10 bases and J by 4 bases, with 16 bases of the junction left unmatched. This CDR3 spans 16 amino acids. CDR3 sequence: CATCFGSAGVSDTQYF. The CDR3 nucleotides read TGTGCCACGTGCTTTGGTTCAGCGGGAGTATCAGATACGCAGTATTTT.

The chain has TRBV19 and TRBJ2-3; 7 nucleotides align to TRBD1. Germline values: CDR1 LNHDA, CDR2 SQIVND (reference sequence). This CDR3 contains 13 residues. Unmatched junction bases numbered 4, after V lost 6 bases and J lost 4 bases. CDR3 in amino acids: CASSLDRADTQYF. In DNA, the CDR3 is TGTGCCAGTAGCCTCGACAGGGCAGATACGCAGTATTTT.

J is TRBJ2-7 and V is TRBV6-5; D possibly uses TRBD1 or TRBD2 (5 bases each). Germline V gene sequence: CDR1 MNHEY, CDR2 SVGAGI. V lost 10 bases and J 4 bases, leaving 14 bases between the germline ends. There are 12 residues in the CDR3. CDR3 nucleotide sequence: TGTGCCATCAGGGACCACAGGTACGAGCAGTACTTC. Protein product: CAIRDHRYEQYF.

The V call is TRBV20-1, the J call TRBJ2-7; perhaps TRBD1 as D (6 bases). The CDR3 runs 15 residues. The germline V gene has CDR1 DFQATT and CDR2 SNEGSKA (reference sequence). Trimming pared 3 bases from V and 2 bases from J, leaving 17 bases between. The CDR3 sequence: CSASQGHLRAYEQYF. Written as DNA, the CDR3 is TGCAGTGCTAGTCAGGGGCACCTTAGAGCCTACGAGCAGTACTTC.

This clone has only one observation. Written as DNA, the CDR3 is TGTGCCAGCAGTTACCGGGGGGGGCTGCTAGCCAAAAACATTCAGTACTTC. This sequence encodes CASSYRGGLLAKNIQYF. This chain uses TRBV6-2 or TRBV6-3 with TRBJ2-4, with 8 bases aligning to TRBD2. The CDR3 loop spans 17 amino acids. Losses at the gene ends were 2 bases for V and 0 bases for J; bases not matched to a gene: 6. Looked up from germline, CDR1 is MNHEY and CDR2 is SVGEGT.

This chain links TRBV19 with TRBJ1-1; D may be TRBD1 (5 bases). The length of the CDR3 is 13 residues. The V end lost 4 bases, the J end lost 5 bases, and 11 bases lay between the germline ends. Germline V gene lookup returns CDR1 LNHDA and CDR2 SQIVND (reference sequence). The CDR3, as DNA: TGTGCCAGTAGTAGGACACTGCCTACTGAAGCTTTCTTT. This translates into CASSRTLPTEAFF.

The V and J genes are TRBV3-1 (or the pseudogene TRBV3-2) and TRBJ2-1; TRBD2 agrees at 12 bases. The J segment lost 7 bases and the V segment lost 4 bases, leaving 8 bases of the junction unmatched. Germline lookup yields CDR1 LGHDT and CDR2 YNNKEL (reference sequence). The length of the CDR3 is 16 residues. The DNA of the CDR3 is TGTGCCAGCAGCCGGACGACTAGCGGGGGCCGGAATGAGCAGTTCTTC. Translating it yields CASSRTTSGGRNEQFF.

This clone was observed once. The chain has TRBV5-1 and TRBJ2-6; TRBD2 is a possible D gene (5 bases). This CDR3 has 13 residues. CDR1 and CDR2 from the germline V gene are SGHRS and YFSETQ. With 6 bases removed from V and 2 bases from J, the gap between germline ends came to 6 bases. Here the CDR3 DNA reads TGCGCCAGCACGGAGGCTGGGGCCAACGTCCTGACTTTC. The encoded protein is CASTEAGANVLTF.

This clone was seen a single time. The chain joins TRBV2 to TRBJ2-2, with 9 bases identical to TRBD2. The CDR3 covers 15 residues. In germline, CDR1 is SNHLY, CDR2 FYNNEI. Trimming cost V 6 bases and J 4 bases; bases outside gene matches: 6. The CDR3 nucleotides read TGTGCCAGCAGGATGACTAGCGGACTCACCGGGGAGCTGTTTTTT. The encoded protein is CASRMTSGLTGELFF.

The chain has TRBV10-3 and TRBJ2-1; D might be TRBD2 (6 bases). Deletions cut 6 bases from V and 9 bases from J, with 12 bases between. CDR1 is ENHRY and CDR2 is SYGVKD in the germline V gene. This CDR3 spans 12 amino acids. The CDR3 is CAISPGGTEQFF. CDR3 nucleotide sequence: TGTGCCATCAGCCCAGGCGGGACTGAGCAGTTCTTC.

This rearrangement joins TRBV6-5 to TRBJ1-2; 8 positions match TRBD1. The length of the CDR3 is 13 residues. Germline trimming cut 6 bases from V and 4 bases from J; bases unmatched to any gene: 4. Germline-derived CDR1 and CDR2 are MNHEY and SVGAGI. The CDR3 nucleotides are TGTGCCAGCAGAACGACAGGGGCCTATGGCTACACCTTC. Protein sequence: CASRTTGAYGYTF.